This T cell receptor (beta chain) was identified in a study of blood T cells in healthy people across ages. Study details: Capture by template switching was about one barcoded beta molecule per two T cells. Findings of the study overall: Across the age range, TCR beta diversity per million T cells fell in a roughly linear way.

As for this clonotype: Its antigen is currently unknown. Given a much more abundant clone one base away, this may be a read error.

Using a J-beta primer mix together with a sample-barcoded 5' primer, a second PCR was run for roughly 6 to 12 cycles. Each cDNA molecule carried a tag from a template-switch adaptor that contained 12 random nucleotides. Each CDR3 protein gets one entry after TCRdb re-called the 5' RACE reads with MiXCR. The data contain about 1,500,000 distinct CDR3 sequences, 28% of them singletons. The CDR3 spans 15 residues. Germline lookup yields CDR1 MNHEY and CDR2 SMNVEV (reference sequence). V shed 4 bases, J shed 10 bases, and the junction held 12 bases outside the gene matches. The clonotype was recovered from a woman aged 30 to 39 in good health. The specimen sequenced was blood. This chain connects TRBV27 to TRBJ2-1, with 8 bases that match TRBD2. The CDR3 spells CASSSTSGSSYEQFF. CDR3 DNA sequence: TGTGCCAGCAGTTCTACTAGCGGAAGCTCCTACGAGCAGTTCTTC.